This entry lists 30 T cell receptor beta chains sequenced from one sample in a study of blood T cells in healthy people across ages. Primed by a sample-barcoded 5' primer and a J-beta primer mix, a second PCR proceeded for about 7 to 11 cycles. In TCRdb, the 5' RACE reads were re-called with MiXCR into one record per CDR3 protein. The data show roughly 1,100,000 distinct CDR3 sequences, less than 25% seen once. The same data also contributed to another study, on T cells of mothers and their children.

Sequencing was done on a sample of blood. The receptor set was obtained from a girl aged 2 to 10 in good health.

This clonotype was detected a few times. The CDR3 sequence: CATGQPQHF. The CDR3 DNA follows: TGTGCCACCGGACAGCCCCAGCATTTT. The rearrangement joins TRBV15 to TRBJ1-5; D gene ambiguous. The CDR3 contains 9 residues. V lost 8 bases, J lost 7 bases, and 3 bases lay in between. Germline V gene data show CDR1 as LNHNV and CDR2 as YYDKDF (reference sequence).

Only a few counts were recorded for this clonotype. V and J are TRBV2 and TRBJ1-2; the match to TRBD1 covers 8 bases. Germline-derived CDR1 and CDR2 are SNHLY and FYNNEI. There are 14 residues in the CDR3. The junction had 8 bases not matched to a gene; V was cut back by 7 bases and J by 4 bases. The DNA of the CDR3 is TGTGCCAGCACCTCAGGGGGCAGCGTCTATGGCTACACCTTC. The encoded protein is CASTSGGSVYGYTF.

The chain recombines TRBV6-5 with TRBJ1-2; D remains ambiguous. V shed 6 bases and J shed 4 bases, with 9 bases lying between them. CDR3 length: 12 residues. Germline V gene data show CDR1 as MNHEY and CDR2 as SVGAGI. The chain's CDR3 is CASSDGPYGYTF. The CDR3 nucleotides are TGTGCCAGCAGCGACGGACCCTATGGCTACACCTTC.

The CDR3 sequence is CATRLGVDSPLHF. The CDR3 bases are TGTGCCACGAGGTTGGGTGTGGATTCACCCCTCCACTTT. The V gene is TRBV6-5, the J gene TRBJ1-6, with D unresolved. The length of the CDR3 is 13 residues. Trimming shortened V by 10 bases and J by 8 bases, and 15 bases separated the two germline ends. The germline gives CDR1 MNHEY, CDR2 SVGAGI.

V and J are TRBV27 and TRBJ1-1; D is unclear. V was trimmed by 3 bases and J by 3 bases, leaving 14 bases between them. Germline CDR1 and CDR2: MNHEY and SMNVEV (reference sequence). This CDR3 comprises 15 residues. This CDR3 reads CASSLDFGVHTEAFF. As DNA, the CDR3 is TGTGCCAGCAGTTTGGATTTTGGGGTCCACACTGAAGCTTTCTTT.

The genes are TRBV2 and TRBJ2-5; D gene unclear. Matching the DNA end better, TRBJ2-7 makes the J call doubtful. The V gene's germline CDR1 is SNHLY and CDR2 FYNNEI. The CDR3 is 12 residues long. CDR3 amino acids: CASSEASVEQYF. The CDR3, as DNA: TGTGCCAGCAGTGAAGCCTCGGTCGAGCAGTACTTC.

The CDR3, as DNA: TGCGCCAGCAGCCAAGATTATACGGGGGGTCGAACCGGGGAGCTGTTTTTT. Encoded protein: CASSQDYTGGRTGELFF. The chain is built from TRBV4-3 and TRBJ2-2; 7 nucleotides agree with TRBD2. CDR1 is LGHNA, CDR2 YSLEER, per germline. The CDR3 loop spans 17 amino acids. Trimming cost V 0 bases and J 5 bases; bases outside gene matches: 9.

Points on this clonotype: One junction end does not reproduce the germline sequence, and a read error may be involved. This chain links TRBV11-2 with TRBJ2-3, with 8 bases lining up with TRBD2. The germline gives CDR1 SGHAT, CDR2 FQNNGV. CDR3 size: 15 residues. The CDR3 DNA follows: TGTGCCAGCAGCCTAGAAGCGGGGGCCACAGATACGCAGTATTTT. The encoded protein is CASSLEAGATDTQYF. The full variable domain, with the rest looked up from reference TRBV11-2 and TRBJ2-3, is EAGVAQSPRYKIIEKRQSVAFWCNPISGHATLYWYQQILGQGPKLLIQFQNNGVVDDSQLPKDRFSAERLKGVDSTLKIQPAKLEDSAVYLCASSLEAGATDTQYFGPGTRLTVL.

V gene TRBV5-1 combines with J gene TRBJ2-5; D is perhaps TRBD2 (5 bases). Trimming shortened V by 3 bases and J by 4 bases, and 19 bases separated the two germline ends. Germline CDR1 is SGHRS and CDR2 is YFSETQ. The CDR3 has 16 amino acids. CDR3 sequence reads: CASSSIVGVGGETQYF. The CDR3 nucleotides read TGCGCCAGCAGCTCTATAGTGGGAGTTGGAGGAGAGACCCAGTACTTC.

The rearrangement joins TRBV9 to TRBJ2-3; no definite D call. V was clipped by 0 bases and J by 5 bases, with 13 bases between them. The CDR3 has 15 amino acids. CDR1 and CDR2 (germline): SGDLS, YYNGEE. Here the CDR3 reads CASSVEGRWRDTQYF. CDR3 in DNA: TGTGCCAGCAGCGTAGAGGGTAGGTGGAGAGATACGCAGTATTTT.

This chain joins TRBV20-1 and TRBJ2-5; 7 positions match TRBD1. Per the germline V gene, CDR1 is DFQATT and CDR2 is SNEGSKA (reference sequence). J gave up 2 bases and V 3 bases, and 9 bases lay outside the gene matches. This CDR3 spans 15 amino acids. The CDR3: CSASSGRGLQETQYF. The CDR3, as DNA: TGCAGTGCTAGTTCCGGCAGGGGGTTACAAGAGACCCAGTACTTC.

This chain connects TRBV7-6 to TRBJ2-7; tentatively, D is TRBD1 (6 bases). The CDR3 runs 16 residues. Germline V CDR1 and CDR2: SGHVS, FNYEAQ. Deletions cut 2 bases from V and 2 bases from J, with 16 bases between. The CDR3 here is CASSLISGEAAYEQYF. The CDR3, as DNA: TGTGCCAGCAGCTTAATTTCAGGGGAAGCGGCCTACGAGCAGTACTTC.

The chain couples TRBV7-2 to TRBJ2-5; D call uncertain. Germline CDR1 SGHTA, CDR2 FQGNSA. CDR3 size: 14 residues. With 1 base removed from V and 4 bases from J, the gap between germline ends came to 10 bases. CDR3 sequence (DNA): TGTGCCAGCAGCTTAGAGGCGTTCCCAGAGACCCAGTACTTC. Amino acids: CASSLEAFPETQYF.

This sequence joins TRBV5-6 and TRBJ2-3; 7 positions match TRBD2. Per the germline V gene, CDR1 is SGHDT and CDR2 is YYEEEE. This CDR3 contains 14 residues. The J segment lost 5 bases and the V segment lost 4 bases, leaving 7 bases of the junction unmatched. This chain's CDR3 is CASSKGLHQDTQYF. As DNA, the CDR3 is TGTGCCAGCAGCAAGGGACTACATCAAGATACGCAGTATTTT.

The chain links TRBV14 to TRBJ1-2; D gene unclear. The germline V gene has CDR1 SGHDN and CDR2 FVKESK. Trimming cost V 4 bases and J 14 bases, with 14 bases left between them. The CDR3 extends over 11 amino acids. As DNA, the CDR3 is TGTGCCAGCAGCCCGACCTTAAGGGAAACCTTC. It yields the protein CASSPTLRETF.

The chain uses TRBV25-1 and TRBJ1-1; D is uncertain. The CDR3 consists of 15 residues. Germline CDR1 MGHDK, CDR2 SYGVNS. Between the trimmed V and J ends, which lost 5 bases and 4 bases, there was a span of 17 bases. CDR3 protein: CASSIFSGPGTEAFF. As DNA, the CDR3 is TGTGCCAGCAGTATCTTTAGCGGTCCGGGCACTGAAGCTTTCTTT.

The CDR3 loop is CASSLVRAGAYEQYF. DNA for the CDR3: TGTGCCAGCAGCTTAGTCCGAGCGGGGGCCTACGAGCAGTACTTC. V gene TRBV7-2 combines with J gene TRBJ2-7; 8 bases map to TRBD2. V shed 1 base and J 2 bases; nucleotides not matched to a gene: 4. The length of the CDR3 is 15 residues. The V gene's germline CDR1 is SGHTA and CDR2 FQGNSA.

This clonotype occurred a few times. This CDR3 reads CSVKSGLSYEQYF. CDR3 in DNA: TGCAGCGTTAAGAGCGGACTCTCCTACGAGCAGTACTTC. The chain joins TRBV29-1 to TRBJ2-7, with D maybe TRBD2 (5 bases). The germline CDR1 and CDR2 sequences are SQVTM and ANQGSEA. This CDR3 is built from 13 residues. Deletions cut 5 bases from V and 0 bases from J, with 11 bases between.

This clonotype was recorded a few times. The chain is built from TRBV6-1 and TRBJ2-5; D possibly corresponds to TRBD1 (5 bases). The end of the DNA is better explained by TRBJ2-7, so the J call may be wrong. Germline CDR1 and CDR2: MNHNS and SASEGT. The CDR3 has 13 residues. In DNA form, the CDR3 reads TGTGCCAGCAGCTACGAAGGGGTCTACGAGCAGTACTTC. Protein sequence: CASSYEGVYEQYF.

This chain uses TRBV5-4 with TRBJ1-2, with a weak D call TRBD1 (5 bases). Germline V gene lookup returns CDR1 SGHNT and CDR2 YYREEE (reference sequence). CDR3 length equals 14 residues. Trimming left V 6 bases short and J 8 bases short, with 20 bases between. DNA of the CDR3: TGTGCCAGCACTGCGTTTATGGGGGACGAAGGCTACACCTTC. It codes for CASTAFMGDEGYTF. Full variable domain (missing parts from reference TRBV5-4 and TRBJ1-2): ETGVTQSPTHLIKTRGQQVTLRCSSQSGHNTVSWYQQALGQGPQFIFQYYREEENGRGNFPPRFSGLQFPNYSSELNVNALELDDSALYLCASTAFMGDEGYTFGSGTRLTVV.

This clonotype has at least ten counts. The genes are TRBV20-1 and TRBJ2-5; 8 nucleotides agree with TRBD2. CDR1 is DFQATT, CDR2 SNEGSKA, per germline (reference sequence). V lost 2 bases and J lost 0; bases outside the gene matches: 8. The CDR3 sequence is 16 residues long. The CDR3 coding sequence is TGCAGTGCTAGAAGTAGGGGTAGCGGGAACCAAGAGACCCAGTACTTC. This sequence encodes CSARSRGSGNQETQYF.

This clonotype was counted many times. The V gene is TRBV28, the J gene TRBJ2-1; D is possibly TRBD1 or TRBD2 (6 bases each). Germline-derived CDR1 and CDR2 are MDHEN and SYDVKM. Deletions cut 1 base from V and 6 bases from J, with 13 bases between. The CDR3 runs 15 residues. The DNA of the CDR3 is TGTGCCAGCAGTTTATTAGAGACGGGGGCCAATGAGCAGTTCTTC. Translation gives CASSLLETGANEQFF.

The chain employs TRBV9 and TRBJ2-5, with D perhaps TRBD2 (5 bases). Germline CDR1 is SGDLS and CDR2 is YYNGEE. V was cut by 2 bases and J by 6 bases, with 14 bases left in between. The CDR3 is 14 residues long. Here the CDR3 reads CASSVEGDGKTQYF. CDR3 coding DNA: TGTGCCAGCAGCGTTGAGGGAGACGGAAAGACCCAGTACTTC.

J is TRBJ2-6 and V is TRBV10-1; the D gene could be TRBD1 or TRBD2 (5 bases each). V was pared by 2 bases and J by 4 bases, with 12 bases between. CDR1 is WNHNN and CDR2 is SYGVQD in the germline V gene (reference sequence). The CDR3 has 16 residues. This CDR3 is CASSEGSGTGANVLTF. The CDR3 region has the DNA TGCGCCAGCAGTGAGGGTTCAGGGACCGGGGCCAACGTCCTGACTTTC.

The genes are TRBV20-1 and TRBJ2-6, with 7 bases aligning to TRBD2. Germline V gene lookup returns CDR1 DFQATT and CDR2 SNEGSKA (reference sequence). V shed 7 bases and J 0 bases; nucleotides not matched to a gene: 9. The CDR3 runs 16 residues. The CDR3 nucleotides are TGCAGTGTTGGGACTAAGCCCTTCTCTGGGGCCAACGTCCTGACTTTC. Its protein product is CSVGTKPFSGANVLTF.

The table lists this clonotype with a few counts. The gene calls are TRBV24-1 and TRBJ2-7, with 8 positions matching TRBD2. With the DNA end fitting TRBJ2-1 better, the J assignment may be wrong. The CDR3 contains 14 residues. Germline lookup yields CDR1 KGHDR and CDR2 SFDVKD. CDR3 protein: CATSGGAAHNEQFF. The CDR3 DNA reads as TGTGCCACCAGCGGGGGGGCAGCCCACAATGAGCAGTTCTTC.

J is TRBJ2-5 and V is TRBV20-1, with D tentatively TRBD1 (6 bases). The CDR3 is 13 residues long. V was clipped by 7 bases and J by 2 bases, with 14 bases between them. In germline, CDR1 is DFQATT, CDR2 SNEGSKA (reference sequence). The DNA of the CDR3 is TGCAGTGTAGGTGTAGGACAGCAAGAGACCCAGTACTTC. Encoded protein: CSVGVGQQETQYF.

The chain carries TRBV7-3 and TRBJ1-6, with D perhaps matching TRBD1 (6 bases). With 5 bases removed from V and 10 bases from J, the gap between germline ends came to 21 bases. The CDR3 is 16 amino acids. The germline gives CDR1 SGHTA, CDR2 FQGTGA. The CDR3 coding sequence is TGTGCCAGCAGCCGGGGGGCTGGAGGATTAGAGTCACCCCTCCACTTT. Translating it yields CASSRGAGGLESPLHF. The full variable domain, in which reference TRBV7-3 and TRBJ1-6 provide the parts outside the CDR3, is GAGVSQTPSNKVTEKGKYVELRCDPISGHTALYWYRQSLGQGPEFLIYFQGTGAADDSGLPNDRFFAVRPEGSVSTLKIQRTERGDSAVYLCASSRGAGGLESPLHFGNGTRLTVT.

This clonotype has only a few counts. The rearrangement joins TRBV9 to TRBJ2-3; 9 nucleotides agree with TRBD1. J lost 2 bases, V lost 3 bases, and 7 bases had no gene match. Germline values: CDR1 SGDLS, CDR2 YYNGEE. The CDR3 sequence is 16 residues long. DNA of the CDR3: TGTGCCAGCAGCGCCCCACAGGGGGCAATCACAGATACGCAGTATTTT. Encoded protein: CASSAPQGAITDTQYF.

This clonotype has a handful of counts. The rearrangement uses TRBV2 and TRBJ2-7; tentative D call: TRBD1 (6 bases). Trimming took off 8 bases at V and 7 bases at J, with 15 bases between the two ends. Germline assignment: CDR1 SNHLY and CDR2 FYNNEI. This CDR3 region has 12 residues. CDR3 sequence reads: CASWLGAGEQYF. The CDR3, as DNA: TGTGCCAGCTGGCTGGGGGCTGGGGAGCAGTACTTC.